This T cell receptor (beta chain) stems from a study of identical twins. Looked up from germline, CDR1 is SGHAT and CDR2 is FQDESV (reference sequence). Germline trimming cut 4 bases from V and 7 bases from J; bases unmatched to any gene: 19. The CDR3 extends over 19 amino acids. TCRdb re-called the 5' RACE reads with MiXCR, one entry per CDR3 protein. The data show 1,800,000 or so distinct CDR3 sequences, with about 32% seen just once and 0.25% to 0.3% held by the top ten. The TCR comes from a newborn girl in good health. Sequenced sample: cord blood. This chain joins TRBV11-1 and TRBJ2-4; 10 bases align to TRBD2. The CDR3 spells CASSSRSAAGGPSPNIQYF. CDR3 DNA sequence: TGTGCCAGCAGCTCGCGGAGTGCAGCGGGGGGGCCTTCTCCGAACATTCAGTACTTC. The complete variable domain, with remaining parts taken from reference TRBV11-1 and TRBJ2-4, reads EAEVAQSPRYKITEKSQAVAFWCDPISGHATLYWYRQILGQGPELLVQFQDESVVDDSQLPKDRFSAERLKGVDSTLKIQPAELGDSAMYLCASSSRSAAGGPSPNIQYFGAGTRLSVL.